Following are 2 T cell receptor beta chains from one sample sequenced in a study of somatic mutations in cytotoxic T cells in rheumatoid arthritis (TCRdb year 2017). Library construction relied on the immunoSEQ multiplex PCR assay. TCRdb took over this immuneACCESS table, retaining in-frame rearrangements with V and J assigned. Such tables are incomplete; in checked studies, under half of the missing clones stem from an unresolved V gene, and the remainder is unexplained. This sample is represented by about 19,000 clones; around four fifths of them were singletons. Jointly, the top ten make up more than 12% of the sample. The sequencing input was CD8+ T cells sorted from blood. The receptors originated from an adult with rheumatoid arthritis.

The sample holds one count of this clone. This chain links TRBV4-3 with TRBJ2-3; TRBD1 might be the D (6 bases). Deletions cut 1 base from V and 6 bases from J, with 14 bases between. This CDR3 spans 15 amino acids. Germline CDR1 and CDR2: LGHNA and YSLEER. The CDR3 coding sequence is TGCGCCAGCAGCCAAGCCAAAAGGGGGAAGGATACGCAGTATTTT. It codes for CASSQAKRGKDTQYF.

V usage is TRBV5-8 and J usage is TRBJ1-2, with 7 bases lining up with TRBD1. Germline V gene lookup returns CDR1 SGHTS and CDR2 YDEGEE. V was clipped by 4 bases and J by 5 bases; unmatched bases: 17. The CDR3 is 17 amino acids. CDR3 amino acids: CASSPRAQGDPNYGYTF. The CDR3 coding sequence is TGTGCCAGCAGCCCCAGGGCGCAGGGGGACCCAAATTATGGCTACACCTTC.